The clone carrying this T cell receptor beta chain was detected only a few times. The antigen is unknown. CDR1 and CDR2 from the germline V gene are MNHEY and SVGEGT. V was cut by 5 bases and J by 1 base, with 11 bases left in between. CDR3 length: 14 amino acids. The data were taken from a study of T cell repertoires in cytomegalovirus infection. For the study at large: Matching HLA type, along with CMV infection, was indicated by public TCR beta signatures.

TCRdb passed the reads through MiXCR, listing each CDR3 protein once. The sample comprises hundreds of thousands of distinct CDR3 sequences, roughly 30% of which are singletons, and 15% to 20% rests with the top ten. V gene TRBV6-2 or TRBV6-3 combines with J gene TRBJ2-5; TRBD1 is a possible D gene (6 bases). This TCR was recovered from a human donor in good health (CMV status not recorded). Some clones in this sample may be carry-over from other donors' samples. This material consisted of cultured PBMCs, taken from culture after CMV antigen stimulation. The CDR3 nucleotides read TGTGCCAGCAGTCATCACAGGGTCCAAGAGACCCAGTACTTC. Translation gives CASSHHRVQETQYF.